The T cell receptor (beta chain) described here comes from a study of T cells in Graves' hyperthyroidism and ophthalmopathy. Across the whole study: Peripheral blood samples were taken at initial diagnosis, prior to any treatment. The study's findings and limits: Stable hyperthyroidism was separated from ophthalmopathy by a model based on 13 V-J features.

In the case of this clonotype: Its matching antigen is unknown.

Amplification of TCR beta CDR3 regions used RNA as the template. Researchers ran a first-round RT-PCR on the TCR CDR3 using the HTBI primer set. TCRdb reanalysed the multiplex PCR reads using MiXCR and keeps one entry per CDR3 protein. Here the sample spans about 290,000 distinct CDR3 sequences, approximately 15% being singletons. Germline CDR1 reads MNHNS; CDR2 reads SASEGT. The CDR3 runs 16 residues. V was cut by 4 bases and J by 0 bases, with 13 bases left in between. This chain uses TRBV6-1 with TRBJ1-3; D remains ambiguous. Sequences were obtained from blood. The clonotype comes from a woman aged 60 to 75 with Graves' ophthalmopathy. CDR3: CASSVWRISSGNTIYF. The CDR3 DNA follows: TGTGCCAGCAGTGTATGGCGCATAAGCTCTGGAAACACCATATATTTT.